A single sample is the source of the 5 T cell receptor beta chains below, sequenced in a study of blood T cell repertoires in COVID-19. Profiling relied on immunoSEQ multiplex PCR, and the TCRdb table lists in-frame clones only, not all of them. Of around 200,000 clones in the sample, roughly 75% are singletons; the top ten hold about 5.5%. Sequencing was done on a sample of peripheral blood. The source of these receptors is a woman in her seventies with acute or convalescent COVID-19.

The rearrangement uses TRBV11-3 and TRBJ2-1; TRBD2 might be the D (5 bases). The germline V gene encodes CDR1 SGHNT and CDR2 YENEEA. Trimming pared 0 bases from V and 3 bases from J, leaving 9 bases between. The CDR3 runs to 15 residues. CDR3 sequence: CASSLDGKSYNEQFF. The DNA of the CDR3 is TGTGCCAGCAGCTTAGACGGGAAGAGCTACAATGAGCAGTTCTTC.

The chain joins TRBV29-1 to TRBJ2-3; perhaps TRBD2 as D (5 bases). V lost 3 bases, J lost 3 bases, and 13 bases lay in between. Looked up from germline, CDR1 is SQVTM and CDR2 is ANQGSEA. The CDR3 consists of 14 residues. CDR3 residues: CSVDGVRKTDTQYF. CDR3 nucleotide sequence: TGCAGCGTTGACGGGGTCCGAAAAACAGATACGCAGTATTTT.

A few counts support this clone. This chain uses TRBV13 with TRBJ1-2, with a tentative D call TRBD1 (6 bases). This CDR3 is 14 amino acids long. Germline V gene data show CDR1 as PRHDT and CDR2 as FYEKMQ (reference sequence). The ends were cut back, 0 bases at V and 5 bases at J, with 10 bases in the middle. The DNA for the CDR3 is TGTGCCAGCAGCTTAGGTCGACAGGCGTATGGCTACACCTTC. Protein: CASSLGRQAYGYTF.

This clone came up once. The rearrangement links TRBV7-9 to TRBJ2-7; 9 nucleotides agree with TRBD1. This CDR3 spans 14 amino acids. In germline, CDR1 is SEHNR, CDR2 FQNEAQ (reference sequence). After removal of 5 bases from V and 6 bases from J, the junction contained 8 bases not matched to a gene. CDR3 DNA: TGTGCCAGCAGCGTGACAGGGGGAGAGGGCGAGCAGTACTTC. Its translation: CASSVTGGEGEQYF.

The chain links TRBV6-6 to TRBJ2-2, with 7 positions matching TRBD2. Germline loops: CDR1 MNHNY, CDR2 SVGAGI (reference sequence). The CDR3 covers 17 residues. The ends lost 5 bases at V and 4 bases at J; junction bases unmatched: 13. The CDR3 reads CASSRTVGTSATGELFF. The CDR3 DNA follows: TGTGCCAGCAGTCGAACCGTCGGCACTAGCGCCACCGGGGAGCTGTTTTTT.